Shown below are 16 T cell receptor beta chains from a single sample sequenced in a study of blood T cell repertoires in COVID-19. Profiled with immunoSEQ multiplex PCR; TCRdb holds only in-frame clones, not every one. The table shows 200,000 to 250,000 clones, with more than 75% occurring only once. Material for sequencing was peripheral blood. Receptors originate from a middle-aged man with active or convalescent COVID-19.

The rearrangement links TRBV7-3 to TRBJ2-5, with 9 nucleotides matching TRBD2. V was pared by 3 bases and J by 5 bases, with 7 bases of the junction left unmatched. Germline assignment: CDR1 SGHTA and CDR2 FQGTGA. This CDR3 comprises 15 residues. CDR3 in DNA: TGTGCCAGCAGCTTTGGCGGGGGGGCCGTCGAGACCCAGTACTTC. Translation: CASSFGGGAVETQYF.

This chain links TRBV19 with TRBJ1-1; D remains ambiguous. CDR1 and CDR2 (germline): LNHDA, SQIVND (reference sequence). The germline V and J ends were trimmed by 5 bases and 0 bases, with 13 bases remaining between them. The CDR3 has 15 amino acids. This CDR3 reads CASSPLAVVNTEAFF. The CDR3 nucleotides read TGTGCCAGTAGTCCCCTGGCAGTGGTGAACACTGAAGCTTTCTTT.

The rearrangement joins TRBV19 to TRBJ2-1, with D possibly matching TRBD1 (5 bases). Germline CDR1 and CDR2: LNHDA and SQIVND (reference sequence). The germline V and J ends were trimmed by 10 bases and 4 bases, with 11 bases remaining between them. CDR3 size: 12 residues. Here the CDR3 reads CATNQGYNEQFF. The CDR3 DNA follows: TGTGCCACCAATCAGGGATACAATGAGCAGTTCTTC.

The V call is TRBV10-3, the J call TRBJ2-7; TRBD1 matches at 9 bases. CDR1 and CDR2 (germline): ENHRY, SYGVKD. This CDR3 has 15 residues. V lost 5 bases and J lost 5; bases outside the gene matches: 10. CDR3 sequence reads: CAISLGTGSVHEQYF. For the CDR3, the DNA is TGTGCCATCAGTCTCGGGACAGGGTCGGTCCACGAGCAGTACTTC.

The chain has TRBV2 and TRBJ1-1, with a weak D call TRBD1 (6 bases). Germline loops: CDR1 SNHLY, CDR2 FYNNEI. This CDR3 comprises 17 residues. V was pared by 7 bases and J by 0 bases, with 21 bases between. CDR3 region: CASTLPGGPFMNTEAFF. The CDR3 region has the DNA TGTGCCAGCACCCTGCCCGGGGGGCCCTTCATGAACACTGAAGCTTTCTTT.

This sequence joins TRBV28 and TRBJ2-1; tentatively, D is TRBD2 (5 bases). The CDR3 runs to 12 residues. Germline CDR1 MDHEN, CDR2 SYDVKM. V was shortened by 7 bases and J by 7 bases, with 11 bases between the two germline ends. CDR3 sequence reads: CASTMRVNEQFF. DNA for the CDR3: TGTGCCAGCACTATGAGGGTTAATGAGCAGTTCTTC. The full variable domain, completed using reference TRBV28 and TRBJ2-1, is DVKVTQSSRYLVKRTGEKVFLECVQDMDHENMFWYRQDPGLGLRLIYFSYDVKMKEKGDIPEGYSVSREKKERFSLILESASTNQTSMYLCASTMRVNEQFFGPGTRLTVL.

This chain uses TRBV5-1 with TRBJ1-1; 10 nucleotides align to TRBD1. Trimming removed 3 bases from V and 3 bases from J; junction bases left unmatched: 5. Germline CDR1 and CDR2: SGHRS and YFSETQ. The CDR3 consists of 15 residues. The CDR3 spells CASSYRTGGYTEAFF. In DNA, the CDR3 is TGCGCCAGCAGCTACCGGACAGGGGGGTACACTGAAGCTTTCTTT.

The V gene is TRBV5-1, the J gene TRBJ1-2; D may be TRBD1 (6 bases). Germline V CDR1 and CDR2: SGHRS, YFSETQ. The CDR3 loop spans 14 amino acids. The germline V and J ends were trimmed by 4 bases and 4 bases, with 14 bases remaining between them. The CDR3 here is CASSLLTQGYGYTF. CDR3 nucleotide sequence: TGCGCCAGCAGCCTACTTACACAGGGCTATGGCTACACCTTC.

The chain uses TRBV27 and TRBJ1-2, with 7 bases that match TRBD1. There are 16 residues in the CDR3. After removal of 1 base from V and 3 bases from J, the junction contained 8 bases not matched to a gene. Germline V gene sequence: CDR1 MNHEY, CDR2 SMNVEV (reference sequence). CDR3 coding DNA: TGTGCCAGCAGTTTATTTGAATCGACAGGGCACTATGGCTACACCTTC. Encoded protein: CASSLFESTGHYGYTF.

This clone was counted only a few times. V gene TRBV28 combines with J gene TRBJ1-2, with TRBD1 matching 11 bases. CDR3 length: 16 residues. The germline gives CDR1 MDHEN, CDR2 SYDVKM. The junction had 10 bases not matched to a gene; V was cut back by 5 bases and J by 5 bases. CDR3 in amino acids: CASSPDTGTGGYGYTF. The CDR3 coding sequence is TGTGCCAGCAGTCCAGATACCGGGACAGGGGGATATGGCTACACCTTC.

The chain employs TRBV7-9 and TRBJ1-5; D remains ambiguous. The germline gives CDR1 SEHNR, CDR2 FQNEAQ (reference sequence). CDR3 length: 15 residues. The ends were cut back, 3 bases at V and 0 bases at J, with 9 bases in the middle. The CDR3: CASSLGGDSNQPQHF. In DNA, the CDR3 is TGTGCCAGCAGCTTGGGCGGGGATAGCAATCAGCCCCAGCATTTT.

The V gene is TRBV7-3, the J gene TRBJ2-2; the D gene is possibly TRBD1 (6 bases). Trimming removed 3 bases at V and 4 bases at J, with 9 bases between. This CDR3 is built from 14 residues. Germline V gene data show CDR1 as SGHTA and CDR2 as FQGTGA. The CDR3 coding sequence is TGTGCCAGCAGCTTTACGACAGGCACCGGGGAGCTGTTTTTT. Translation: CASSFTTGTGELFF.

The V gene is TRBV10-2, the J gene TRBJ1-6; no clear D. Per germline, CDR1 WSHSY and CDR2 SAAADI. Trimming cost V 7 bases and J 0 bases, with 16 bases left between them. The CDR3 length is 17 residues. In DNA form, the CDR3 reads TGCGCCAGCACTATTAAAGCCGAGTACTCCTATAATTCACCCCTCCACTTT. Translated, it gives CASTIKAEYSYNSPLHF.

V gene TRBV11-2 combines with J gene TRBJ1-2; 8 positions match TRBD1. Germline CDR1 SGHAT, CDR2 FQNNGV. There are 16 residues in the CDR3. J lost 1 base, V lost 6 bases, and 10 bases had no gene match. CDR3 in amino acids: CASRPTRDRSNYGYTF. The CDR3 DNA follows: TGTGCCAGCAGACCCACTCGGGACAGGAGTAACTATGGCTACACCTTC.

This chain links TRBV2 with TRBJ2-3; D call uncertain. V was shortened by 4 bases and J by 4 bases, with 9 bases between the two germline ends. The CDR3 contains 13 residues. Germline V gene sequence: CDR1 SNHLY, CDR2 FYNNEI. Here the CDR3 DNA reads TGTGCCAGCAGTGGTACAATCGCAGATACGCAGTATTTT. This sequence encodes CASSGTIADTQYF.

With regard to this clone: An end of the junction does not agree with germline; a read error may underlie this. The V gene is TRBV3-1 (or the pseudogene TRBV3-2), the J gene TRBJ2-1; the D gene is possibly TRBD1 (5 bases). The CDR3 has 12 residues. The germline CDR1 and CDR2 sequences are LGHDT and YNNKEL (reference sequence). The CDR3 DNA reads TGTGCCAGCAGCCCCGAGGACAACGAGCAGTTCTTC. Its protein is CASSPEDNEQFF.